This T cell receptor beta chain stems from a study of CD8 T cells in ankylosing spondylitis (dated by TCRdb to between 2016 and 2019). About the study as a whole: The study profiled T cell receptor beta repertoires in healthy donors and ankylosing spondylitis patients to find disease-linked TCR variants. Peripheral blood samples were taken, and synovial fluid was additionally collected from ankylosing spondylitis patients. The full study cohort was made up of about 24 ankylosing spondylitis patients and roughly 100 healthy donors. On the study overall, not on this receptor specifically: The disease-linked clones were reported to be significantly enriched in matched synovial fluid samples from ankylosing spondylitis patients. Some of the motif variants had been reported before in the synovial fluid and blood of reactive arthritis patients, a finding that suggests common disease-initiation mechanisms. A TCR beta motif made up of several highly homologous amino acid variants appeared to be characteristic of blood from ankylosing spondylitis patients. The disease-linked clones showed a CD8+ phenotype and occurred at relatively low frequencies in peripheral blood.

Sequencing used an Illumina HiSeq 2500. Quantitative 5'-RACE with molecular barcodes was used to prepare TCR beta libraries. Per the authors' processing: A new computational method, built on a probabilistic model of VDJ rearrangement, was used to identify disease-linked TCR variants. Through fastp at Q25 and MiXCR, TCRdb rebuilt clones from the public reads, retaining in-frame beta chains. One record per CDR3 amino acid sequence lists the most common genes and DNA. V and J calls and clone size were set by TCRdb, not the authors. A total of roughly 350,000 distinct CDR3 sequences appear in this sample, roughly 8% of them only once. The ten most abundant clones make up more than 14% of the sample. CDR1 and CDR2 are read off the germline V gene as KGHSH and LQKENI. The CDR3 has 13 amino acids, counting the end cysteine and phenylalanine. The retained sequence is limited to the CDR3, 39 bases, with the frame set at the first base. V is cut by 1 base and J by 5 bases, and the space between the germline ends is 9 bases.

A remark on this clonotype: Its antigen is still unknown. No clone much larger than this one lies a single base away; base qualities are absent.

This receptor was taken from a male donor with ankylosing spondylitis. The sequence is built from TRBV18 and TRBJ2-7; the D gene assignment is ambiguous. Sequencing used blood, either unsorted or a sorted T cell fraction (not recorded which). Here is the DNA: TGTGCCAGCTCACCACTCGCCAGTGACGAGCAGTACTTC. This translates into CASSPLASDEQYF. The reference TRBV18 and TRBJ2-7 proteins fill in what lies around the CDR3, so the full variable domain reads NAGVMQNPRHLVRRRGQEARLRCSPMKGHSHVYWYRQLPEEGLKFMVYLQKENIIDESGMPKERFSAEFPKEGPSILRIQQVVRGDSAAYFCASSPLASDEQYFGPGTRLTVT.